This T cell receptor (beta chain) was recovered during a study of blood T cell repertoires in COVID-19. Study details: PBMCs, B-cell-depleted T cells, or T cells provided the cDNA or gDNA that made up the material.

Assay used: immunoSEQ multiplex PCR; TCRdb lists only in-frame clones, some missing. The sample lists about 59,000 clones; approximately 90% were seen once. The CDR3 length is 13 residues. V dropped 10 bases and J dropped 4; count of bases not matched to a gene: 5. Germline V gene data show CDR1 as ENHRY and CDR2 as SYGVKD. The sample taken for sequencing was peripheral blood. V and J are TRBV10-3 and TRBJ1-3; TRBD1 agrees at 9 bases. The TCR was taken from a man older than 75 with acute or convalescent COVID-19. CDR3 protein: CASAGQGGNTIYF. CDR3 bases: TGTGCCAGCGCCGGACAGGGGGGAAACACCATATATTTT.